Described below is a single TCR beta chain sequence and its context. This entry belongs to a study of beta chain features in type 1 diabetes. From germline, CDR1 is SGHNT and CDR2 YYREEE (reference sequence). Trimming removed 1 base at V and 11 bases at J, with 19 bases between. The CDR3 consists of 16 residues. All of the isolated RNA was reverse transcribed, so expressed TCRB transcripts were sequenced. The protocol was immunoSEQ multiplex PCR, while the TCRdb copy is restricted to in-frame clones and leaves out a portion. The sample has fewer than 550,000 clones; about 10% are singletons. The sequence was obtained from a woman between 18 and 30 years old in good health. The specimen sequenced was naive CD4+ T cells from blood. The chain has TRBV5-4 and TRBJ1-6; no reliable D call. CDR3 loop: CASSLFNVRENTPLHF. In DNA form, the CDR3 reads TGTGCCAGCAGCTTGTTCAATGTTCGAGAGAATACACCCCTCCACTTT.